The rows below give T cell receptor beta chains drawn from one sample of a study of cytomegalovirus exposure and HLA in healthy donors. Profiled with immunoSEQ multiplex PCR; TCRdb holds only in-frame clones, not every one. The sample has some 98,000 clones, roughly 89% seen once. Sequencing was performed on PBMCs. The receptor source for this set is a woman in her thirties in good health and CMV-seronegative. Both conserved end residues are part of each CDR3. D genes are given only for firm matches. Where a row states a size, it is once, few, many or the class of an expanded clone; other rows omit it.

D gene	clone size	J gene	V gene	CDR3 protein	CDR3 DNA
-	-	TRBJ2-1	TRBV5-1	CASSLVIGRMGNEQFF	TGCGCCAGCAGCTTGGTTATCGGGAGAATGGGCAATGAGCAGTTCTTC
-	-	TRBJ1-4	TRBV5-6	CASSSTATNEKLFF	TGTGCCAGCAGCTCGACTGCAACTAATGAAAAACTGTTTTTT
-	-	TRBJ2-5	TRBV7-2	CASSSELGSTDQETQYF	TGTGCCAGCAGCTCAGAACTTGGCTCGACTGACCAAGAGACCCAGTACTTC
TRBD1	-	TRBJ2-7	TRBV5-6	CASSSTGTGYDEQYF	TGTGCCAGCAGCTCGACTGGGACAGGGTACGACGAGCAGTACTTC
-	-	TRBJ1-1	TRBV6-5	CASSYFPFEGSAFF	TGTGCCAGCAGTTACTTTCCCTTCGAGGGATCAGCTTTCTTT
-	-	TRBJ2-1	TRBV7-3	CASSRYRDTNEQFF	TGTGCCAGCAGCCGCTACCGGGATACGAATGAGCAGTTCTTC
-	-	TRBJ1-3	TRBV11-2	CASSPIGAGNTIYF	TGTGCCAGCAGTCCGATCGGGGCTGGAAACACCATATATTTT
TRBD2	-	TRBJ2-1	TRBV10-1	CASSDSGGGYNEQFF	TGCGCCAGCAGTGACAGCGGGGGCGGCTACAATGAGCAGTTCTTC
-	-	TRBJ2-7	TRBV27	CASSATPILAYEQYF	TGTGCCAGCAGTGCAACACCCATACTAGCCTACGAGCAGTACTTC
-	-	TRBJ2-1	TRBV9	CASSLRRGASYNEQFF	TGTGCCAGCAGCCTAAGGCGCGGGGCTTCCTACAATGAGCAGTTCTTC
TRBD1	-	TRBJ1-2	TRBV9	CASSVVGTGIPYGYTF	TGTGCCAGCAGCGTAGTAGGGACAGGAATCCCTTATGGCTACACCTTC
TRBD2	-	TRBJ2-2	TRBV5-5	CASSAVASGSTGELFF	TGTGCCAGCAGCGCGGTGGCTAGCGGGAGCACCGGGGAGCTGTTTTTT
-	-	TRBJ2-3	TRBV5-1	CASSLDTYPTDTQYF	TGCGCCAGCAGCTTGGATACTTATCCCACAGATACGCAGTATTTT
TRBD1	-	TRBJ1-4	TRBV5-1	CASSSRQGTKLFF	TGCGCCAGCAGCTCCCGACAGGGTACGAAACTGTTTTTT
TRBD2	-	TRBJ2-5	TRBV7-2	CASSLDGRGEETQYF	TGTGCCAGCAGCTTAGACGGGAGGGGTGAAGAGACCCAGTACTTC
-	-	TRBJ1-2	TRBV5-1	CASSFGAGTPINYGYTF	TGCGCCAGCAGCTTTGGGGCTGGGACACCCATTAACTATGGCTACACCTTC
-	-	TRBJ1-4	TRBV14	CASSQEAGALRKLFF	TGTGCCAGCAGCCAAGAAGCGGGGGCCTTGAGAAAACTGTTTTTT
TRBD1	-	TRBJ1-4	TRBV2	CASSYRTGGPEKLFF	TGTGCCAGCAGCTATCGGACAGGGGGACCGGAAAAACTGTTTTTT
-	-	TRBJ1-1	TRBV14	CASSQATVVAEAFF	TGTGCCAGCAGCCAAGCCACAGTGGTCGCTGAAGCTTTCTTT
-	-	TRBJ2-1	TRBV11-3	CASSLGGTQTYNEQFF	TGTGCCAGCAGCTTAGGTGGGACTCAAACCTACAATGAGCAGTTCTTC
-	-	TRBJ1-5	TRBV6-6	CASSYSQGLSNQPQHF	TGTGCCAGCAGTTACTCTCAGGGCCTTAGCAATCAGCCCCAGCATTTT
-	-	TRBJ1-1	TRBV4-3	CASSQVLGGGTEAFF	TGCGCCAGCAGCCAAGTCCTGGGGGGTGGCACTGAAGCTTTCTTT
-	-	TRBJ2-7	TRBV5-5	CASSLDGGPYYEQYF	TGTGCCAGCAGCTTGGACGGGGGGCCCTACTACGAGCAGTACTTC
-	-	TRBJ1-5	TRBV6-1	CASSGTVNQPQHF	TGTGCCAGCAGTGGGACAGTCAATCAGCCCCAGCATTTT
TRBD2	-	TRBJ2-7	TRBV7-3	CASSIAGGTYEQYF	TGTGCCAGCAGCATAGCGGGAGGGACCTACGAGCAGTACTTC
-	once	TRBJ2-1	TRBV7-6	CASSLDQGGNSEQFF	TGTGCCAGCAGCTTAGATCAAGGGGGAAATAGTGAGCAGTTCTTC
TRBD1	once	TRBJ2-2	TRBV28	CASSLSGTGDTGELFF	TGTGCCAGCAGTTTATCAGGGACAGGGGACACCGGGGAGCTGTTTTTT
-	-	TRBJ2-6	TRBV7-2	CASSPPVSGANVLTF	TGTGCCAGCAGCCCCCCAGTATCTGGGGCCAACGTCCTGACTTTC
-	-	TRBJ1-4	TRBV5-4	CASRSGTGNEKLFF	TGTGCCAGCAGATCTGGAACAGGGAATGAAAAACTGTTTTTT
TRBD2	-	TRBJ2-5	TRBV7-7	CASSLVGLAGSETQYF	TGTGCTAGCAGCTTAGTGGGCCTAGCGGGATCAGAGACCCAGTACTTC
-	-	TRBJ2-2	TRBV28	CASSLGGGWELFF	TGTGCCAGCAGTTTAGGCGGCGGTTGGGAGCTGTTTTTT
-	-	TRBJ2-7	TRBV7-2	CASSPQSSYEQYF	TGTGCCAGCAGCCCACAGTCCTCCTACGAGCAGTACTTC
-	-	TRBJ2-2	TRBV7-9	CASTQRMVRNTGELFF	TGTGCCAGCACCCAGAGGATGGTTAGGAACACCGGGGAGCTGTTTTTT
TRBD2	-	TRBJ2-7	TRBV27	CASSPLGGGSGEQYF	TGTGCCAGCAGCCCCCTCGGGGGGGGATCGGGCGAGCAGTACTTC
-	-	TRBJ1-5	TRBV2	CASSEGRAGRQPQHF	TGTGCCAGCAGTGAAGGTCGCGCGGGAAGGCAGCCCCAGCATTTT
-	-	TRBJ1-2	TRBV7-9	CASSLEAASYGYTF	TGTGCCAGCAGCTTAGAGGCAGCTAGCTATGGCTACACCTTC
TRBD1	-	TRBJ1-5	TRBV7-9	CASSLTRPGQELNQPQHF	TGTGCCAGCAGCCTTACACGCCCCGGACAGGAACTTAATCAGCCCCAGCATTTT
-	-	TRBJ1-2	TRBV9	CASSRTRSYGYTF	TGTGCCAGCAGCCGGACTCGGTCGTATGGCTACACCTTC
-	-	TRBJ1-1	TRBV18	CASSPPSGNTEAFF	TGTGCCAGCTCACCACCGTCCGGGAACACTGAAGCTTTCTTT
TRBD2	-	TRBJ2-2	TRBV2	CASSRDLREVGTGELFF	TGTGCCAGCAGCAGGGACCTTCGGGAGGTTGGAACCGGGGAGCTGTTTTTT